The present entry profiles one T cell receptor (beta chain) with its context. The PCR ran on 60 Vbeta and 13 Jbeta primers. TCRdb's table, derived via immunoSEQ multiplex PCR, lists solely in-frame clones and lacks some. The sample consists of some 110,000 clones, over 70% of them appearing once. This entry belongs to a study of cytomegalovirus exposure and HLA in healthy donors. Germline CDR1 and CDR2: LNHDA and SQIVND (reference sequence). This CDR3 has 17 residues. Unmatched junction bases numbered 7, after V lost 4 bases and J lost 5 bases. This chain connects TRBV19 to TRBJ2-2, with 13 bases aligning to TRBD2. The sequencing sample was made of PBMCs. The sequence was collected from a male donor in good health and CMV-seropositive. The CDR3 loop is CASSTLAGGPHTGELFF. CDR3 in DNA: TGTGCCAGTAGTACACTAGCGGGAGGGCCTCATACCGGGGAGCTGTTTTTT.